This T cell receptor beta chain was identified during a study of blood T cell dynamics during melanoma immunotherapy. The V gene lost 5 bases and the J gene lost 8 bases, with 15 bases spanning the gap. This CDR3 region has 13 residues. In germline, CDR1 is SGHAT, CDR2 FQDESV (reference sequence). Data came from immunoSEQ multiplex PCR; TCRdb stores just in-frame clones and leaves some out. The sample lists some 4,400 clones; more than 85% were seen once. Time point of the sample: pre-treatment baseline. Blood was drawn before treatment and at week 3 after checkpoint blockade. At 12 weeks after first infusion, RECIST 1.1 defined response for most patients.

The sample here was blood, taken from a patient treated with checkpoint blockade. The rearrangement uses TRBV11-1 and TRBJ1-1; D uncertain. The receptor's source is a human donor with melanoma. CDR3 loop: CASSIGPGSEAFF. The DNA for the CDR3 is TGTGCCAGCAGCATAGGCCCGGGGAGCGAAGCTTTCTTT.